One sample yielded the 2 T cell receptor beta chains listed below, sequenced in a study of T-cell memory formation after mild COVID-19. TCRdb re-called the 5' RACE reads with MiXCR, one entry per CDR3 protein. The table records about 620,000 distinct CDR3 sequences, about a sixth of them present only once. The sample taken for sequencing was PBMCs or a T cell subset sorted from them (not recorded which). Every receptor here comes from an adult woman who had mild COVID-19 (a few samples of this study predate the infection). Cell type and time point are not known.

This clonotype was seen a handful of times. V and J are TRBV7-9 and TRBJ1-2; D is ambiguous. The CDR3 totals 13 residues. Germline CDR1 reads SEHNR; CDR2 reads FQNEAQ (reference sequence). Trimming took 1 base from V and 4 from J, leaving 7 bases between them. The CDR3 DNA reads as TGTGCCAGCAGCTTAGATACCCCCTATGGCTACACCTTC. Its translation is CASSLDTPYGYTF.

This clonotype was picked up a small number of times. The V and J genes are TRBV7-9 and TRBJ2-3, with 7 bases aligning to TRBD1. The ends lost 4 bases at V and 1 base at J; junction bases unmatched: 2. This CDR3 comprises 14 residues. Germline V CDR1 and CDR2: SEHNR, FQNEAQ (reference sequence). The CDR3, as DNA: TGTGCCAGCAGCTGGCAGGGGGGCACAGATACGCAGTATTTT. Protein product: CASSWQGGTDTQYF. Complete variable domain (other parts from reference TRBV7-9 and TRBJ2-3): DTGVSQNPRHKITKRGQNVTFRCDPISEHNRLYWYRQTLGQGPEFLTYFQNEAQLEKSRLLSDRFSAERPKGSFSTLEIQRTEQGDSAMYLCASSWQGGTDTQYFGPGTRLTVL.